This TCR beta chain was documented in a study of beta chain features in type 1 diabetes. The germline V and J ends were trimmed by 4 bases and 1 base, with 5 bases remaining between them. CDR1 SQVTM and CDR2 ANQGSEA come from the germline V gene. This CDR3 spans 12 amino acids. This clone was counted between two and nine times. This sample includes further DNA sequences coding for the same CDR3. Expressed TCRB transcripts got sequenced, as all isolated RNA was reverse transcribed. The assay was immunoSEQ multiplex PCR, and TCRdb's table has in-frame clones only and misses some. The sample includes about 350,000 clones, around 20% of them seen just once.

Material for sequencing was naive CD4+ T cells from blood. The chain is built from TRBV29-1 and TRBJ1-5; no clear D gene. This TCR derives from a woman aged 18-29 years in good health. The CDR3 here is CSVGGSNQPQHF. The CDR3 DNA is TGCAGCGTTGGAGGGAGCAATCAGCCCCAGCATTTT.